The 6 T cell receptor beta chains presented below share a single source sample, sequenced in a study of beta chain features in type 1 diabetes. Overall study results and limits: Across all four CD4+ subsets, people with type 1 diabetes showed modestly shorter TCRB CDR3s.

Their cognate antigens are unknown. What was sequenced were expressed TCRB transcripts, since all of the isolated RNA had been reverse transcribed. Clones were read by immunoSEQ multiplex PCR, and TCRdb kept only the in-frame ones, dropping some. The sample has a few hundred thousand clones, roughly 12% seen once. Material: naive CD4+ T cells from blood. These TCRs come from a young woman with type 1 diabetes.

This clone was seen a handful of times. The chain links TRBV7-8 to TRBJ1-2, with 7 nucleotides matching TRBD1. The trim removed 5 bases at V and 12 bases at J, leaving 15 bases unmatched. CDR1 SGHVS and CDR2 FQNEAQ come from the germline V gene. The CDR3 runs to 14 residues. The DNA for the CDR3 is TGTGCCAGCAGCCCGTCCGGGCAGGGGGAAGGGGACACCTTC. Translated, it gives CASSPSGQGEGDTF.

This clone turned up a few times. The chain uses TRBV5-1 and TRBJ2-3; 8 nucleotides line up with TRBD2. With V trimmed by 2 bases and J by 0 bases, 5 bases remained unmatched. Germline V gives CDR1 SGHRS, CDR2 YFSETQ. This CDR3 is built from 16 residues. CDR3 protein: CASSFIASGSTDTQYF. The DNA of the CDR3 is TGCGCCAGCAGCTTCATCGCTAGCGGGAGCACAGATACGCAGTATTTT.

This clone was detected only a few times. This sequence joins TRBV11-2 and TRBJ2-5; possible D gene TRBD2, 7 bases. Germline CDR1 is SGHAT and CDR2 is FQNNGV. V shed 4 bases and J shed 5 bases, with 14 bases lying between them. The CDR3 runs to 14 residues. This chain's CDR3 is CASSSRGGRETQYF. In DNA form, the CDR3 reads TGTGCCAGCAGCTCGAGGGGGGGCCGGGAGACCCAGTACTTC. The full variable domain, with the rest looked up from reference TRBV11-2 and TRBJ2-5, is EAGVAQSPRYKIIEKRQSVAFWCNPISGHATLYWYQQILGQGPKLLIQFQNNGVVDDSQLPKDRFSAERLKGVDSTLKIQPAKLEDSAVYLCASSSRGGRETQYFGPGTRLLVL.

This clone showed up just a few times. The chain combines TRBV27 with TRBJ1-2; TRBD1 is a possible D gene (6 bases). The V end was cut by 5 bases, the J end by 6 bases, with 22 bases between. Per the germline V gene, CDR1 is MNHEY and CDR2 is SMNVEV (reference sequence). The CDR3 covers 16 residues. This chain's CDR3 is CASSPTLGNRVDGYTF. The CDR3 coding sequence is TGTGCCAGCAGTCCAACCCTAGGAAACAGGGTAGATGGCTACACCTTC.

This clone showed up just a few times. The chain is built from TRBV9 and TRBJ1-1; weak D call: TRBD1 (6 bases). The germline V gene has CDR1 SGDLS and CDR2 YYNGEE. V gave up 0 bases and J gave up 1 base, with 13 bases separating them. This CDR3 has 16 amino acids. CDR3 amino acids: CASSVDRGGRNTEAFF. In nucleotides, the CDR3 is TGTGCCAGCAGCGTAGATAGGGGGGGCAGGAACACTGAAGCTTTCTTT.

V usage is TRBV30 and J usage is TRBJ2-3, with 12 bases lining up with TRBD2. J was trimmed by 7 bases and V by 4 bases; bases with no gene match: 6. This CDR3 contains 14 residues. CDR1 and CDR2 (germline): GTSNPN, SVGIG (reference sequence). CDR3 in amino acids: CAWKETSGRNTQYF. CDR3 bases: TGTGCCTGGAAGGAGACTAGCGGGAGAAATACGCAGTATTTT.